This T cell receptor (beta chain) emerged from a study of radiation and T cells in renal cell carcinoma. TCRdb keeps only in-frame clones here, not all; method: immunoSEQ multiplex PCR. The sample has about 95,000 clones, roughly 90% seen once. With V trimmed by 2 bases and J by 4 bases, 7 bases remained unmatched. The germline V gene has CDR1 MNHNS and CDR2 SASEGT. The CDR3 extends over 15 amino acids. Noted time point: baseline pretreatment blood. The treatment is: 15 Gy SBRT to primary tumor, nephrectomy 4 weeks later. The receptor comes from a man aged 50-59 years with renal cell carcinoma. The material sequenced was blood, taken from a patient whose treatment included radiotherapy and nephrectomy. This chain uses TRBV6-1 with TRBJ1-2, with 7 bases matching TRBD1. The CDR3 bases are TGTGCCAGCAGTGAACTTATTAACAGGGGCTATGGCTACACCTTC. This translates into CASSELINRGYGYTF.